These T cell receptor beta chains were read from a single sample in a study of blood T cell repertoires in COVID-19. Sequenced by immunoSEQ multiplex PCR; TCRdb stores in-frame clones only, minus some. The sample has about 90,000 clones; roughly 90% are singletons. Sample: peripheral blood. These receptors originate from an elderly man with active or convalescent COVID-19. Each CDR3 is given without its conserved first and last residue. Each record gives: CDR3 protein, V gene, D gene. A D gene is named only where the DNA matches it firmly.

AWSAQYFNSPLH	TRBV30	.
ASSRGLVGEQF	TRBV3-1/TRBV3-2	TRBD2
ASDRAGETQY	TRBV2	TRBD1
ATSDTGLAHNEQF	TRBV24-1	TRBD2
ASTLLAGGGNEQF	TRBV27	TRBD2
ASSPGPTGVTEAF	TRBV11-1	TRBD1
ASSLAGQPGGETQY	TRBV28	.
ASTRGSQTTGELF	TRBV28	.
AWSVGGSFGKLF	TRBV30	.
ASSVLGGGTEAF	TRBV9	.
ASSLSRIKTTEAF	TRBV5-5	.
ASSSTAHSNQPQH	TRBV19	.
ATSREGRTGREQY	TRBV15	.
ASSPKQGTLANQPQH	TRBV6-2/TRBV6-3	.
ASSLGWGLTYEQY	TRBV5-1	TRBD2
ASSINRGENTEAF	TRBV19	TRBD1
ASSEFGRDGVVTEAF	TRBV6-1	.
ASSRTRGNGKLF	TRBV14	.
ATLGGVAGKECNEQY	TRBV5-4	TRBD2
ASSSTGRYGYT	TRBV11-2	.
ASSPLAGGGNEQY	TRBV5-1	TRBD2
ASSPETGTGNYEQY	TRBV3-1/TRBV3-2	TRBD1
ASSDPGGGSGNTIY	TRBV6-4	.
ASSFGRDQPQH	TRBV7-8	.
ASSPSGGGSSGNTIY	TRBV7-6	.